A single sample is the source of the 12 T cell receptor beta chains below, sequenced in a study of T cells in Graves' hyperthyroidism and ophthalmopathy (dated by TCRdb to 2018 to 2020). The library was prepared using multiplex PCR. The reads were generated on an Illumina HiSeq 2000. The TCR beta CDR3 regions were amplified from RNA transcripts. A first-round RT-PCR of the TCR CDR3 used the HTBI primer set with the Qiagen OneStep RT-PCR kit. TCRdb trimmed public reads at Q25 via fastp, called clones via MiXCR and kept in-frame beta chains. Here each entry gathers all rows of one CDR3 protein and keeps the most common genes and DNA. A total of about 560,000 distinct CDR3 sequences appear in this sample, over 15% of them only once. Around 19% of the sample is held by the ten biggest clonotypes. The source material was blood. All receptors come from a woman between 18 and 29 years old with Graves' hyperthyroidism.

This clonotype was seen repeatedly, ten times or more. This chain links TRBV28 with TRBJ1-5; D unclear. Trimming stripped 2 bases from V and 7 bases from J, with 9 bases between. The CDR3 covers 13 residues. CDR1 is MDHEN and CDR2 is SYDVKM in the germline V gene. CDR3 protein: CASSLPGQQPQHF. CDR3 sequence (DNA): TGTGCCAGCAGTTTACCAGGTCAGCAGCCCCAGCATTTT.

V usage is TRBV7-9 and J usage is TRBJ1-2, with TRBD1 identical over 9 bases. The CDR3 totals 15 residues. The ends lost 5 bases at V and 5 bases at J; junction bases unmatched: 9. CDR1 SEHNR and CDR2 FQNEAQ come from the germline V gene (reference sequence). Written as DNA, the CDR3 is TGTGCCAGCAGCCCGACAGGACAGGGGAGGTATGGCTACACCTTC. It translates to CASSPTGQGRYGYTF.

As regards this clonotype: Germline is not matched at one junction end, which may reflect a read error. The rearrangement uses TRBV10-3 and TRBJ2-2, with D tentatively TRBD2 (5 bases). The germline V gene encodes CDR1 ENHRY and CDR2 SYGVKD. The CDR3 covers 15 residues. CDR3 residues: CAISESRGNTEELFF. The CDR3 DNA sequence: TGTGCCATCAGTGAGTCGAGAGGGAACACCGAGGAGCTGTTTTTT.

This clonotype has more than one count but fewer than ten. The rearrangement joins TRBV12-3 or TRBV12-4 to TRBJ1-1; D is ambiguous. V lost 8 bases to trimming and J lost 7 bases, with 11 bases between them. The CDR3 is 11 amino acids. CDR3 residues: CASGVFYEAFF. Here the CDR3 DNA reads TGTGCCAGCGGAGTTTTCTATGAAGCTTTCTTT.

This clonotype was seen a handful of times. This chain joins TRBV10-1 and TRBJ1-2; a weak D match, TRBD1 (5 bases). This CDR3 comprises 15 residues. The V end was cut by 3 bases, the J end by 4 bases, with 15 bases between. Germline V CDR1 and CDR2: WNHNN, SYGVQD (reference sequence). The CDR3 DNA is TGCGCCAGCAGTGATCCGACAGAGGGCGGCTATGGCTACACCTTC. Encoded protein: CASSDPTEGGYGYTF.

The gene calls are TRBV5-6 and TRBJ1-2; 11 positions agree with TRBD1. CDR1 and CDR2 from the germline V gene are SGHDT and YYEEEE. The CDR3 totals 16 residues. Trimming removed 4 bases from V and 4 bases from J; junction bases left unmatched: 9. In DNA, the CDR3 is TGTGCCAGCAGCAACTGGGGGGACAGGGGGTTCTATGGCTACACCTTC. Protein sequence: CASSNWGDRGFYGYTF.

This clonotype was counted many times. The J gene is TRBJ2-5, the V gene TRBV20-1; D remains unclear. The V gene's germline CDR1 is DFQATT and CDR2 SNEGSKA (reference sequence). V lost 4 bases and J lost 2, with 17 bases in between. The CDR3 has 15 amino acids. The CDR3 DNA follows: TGCAGTGCTACCCAGCCGCTCAGAGCACAAGAGACCCAGTACTTC. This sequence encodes CSATQPLRAQETQYF.

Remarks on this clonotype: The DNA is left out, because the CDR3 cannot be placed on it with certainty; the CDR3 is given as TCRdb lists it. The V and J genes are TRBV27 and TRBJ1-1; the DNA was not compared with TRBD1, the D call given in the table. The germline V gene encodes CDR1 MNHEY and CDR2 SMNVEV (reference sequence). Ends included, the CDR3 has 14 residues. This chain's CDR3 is CASTPGWGQGTTFF.

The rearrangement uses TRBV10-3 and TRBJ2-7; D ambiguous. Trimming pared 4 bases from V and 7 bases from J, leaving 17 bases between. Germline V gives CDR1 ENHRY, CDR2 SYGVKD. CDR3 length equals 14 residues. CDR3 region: CAISGNPDGVEQYF. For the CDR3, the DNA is TGTGCCATCAGTGGGAATCCGGATGGAGTAGAGCAGTACTTC.

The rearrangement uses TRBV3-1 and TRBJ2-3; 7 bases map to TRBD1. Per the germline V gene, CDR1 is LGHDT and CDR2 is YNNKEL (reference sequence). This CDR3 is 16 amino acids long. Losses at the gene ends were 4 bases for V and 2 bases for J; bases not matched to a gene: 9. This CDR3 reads CASSPSGTVITDTQYF. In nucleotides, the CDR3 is TGTGCCAGCAGCCCATCCGGGACAGTTATCACAGATACGCAGTATTTT.

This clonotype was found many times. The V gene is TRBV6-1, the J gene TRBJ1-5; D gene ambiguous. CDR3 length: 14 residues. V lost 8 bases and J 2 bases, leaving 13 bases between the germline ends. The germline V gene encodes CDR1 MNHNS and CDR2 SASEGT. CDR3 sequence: CASSSSRGNQPQHF. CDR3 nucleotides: TGTGCCAGCTCGAGCTCGAGGGGCAATCAGCCCCAGCATTTT.

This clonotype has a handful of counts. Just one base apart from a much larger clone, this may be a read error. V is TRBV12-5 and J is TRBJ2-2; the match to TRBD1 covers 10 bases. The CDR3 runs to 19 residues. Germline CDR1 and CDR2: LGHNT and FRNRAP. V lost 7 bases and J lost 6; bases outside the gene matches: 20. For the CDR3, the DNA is TGTGCTAGTGAACTAGACAGGGGGCTTGGTAGCGAGGAATCCGGGGAGCTGTTTTTT. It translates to CASELDRGLGSEESGELFF.